Given below is one T cell receptor (beta chain) in context. Antigen unknown. The record originates from a study of T cell repertoires in cytomegalovirus infection. The wider study: Alongside well-studied HLA-B-restricted CMV epitopes, recently identified HLA-C-restricted CMV epitopes were also used. Shared public TCR beta signatures pointed to both CMV infection and a matching HLA type. Points from the study as a whole: Of the TCR beta families, the public ones yielded a cumulative frequency that identified carriers of CMV plus the relevant HLA. The ex vivo response showed dominance by HLA-C-restricted CMV-specific TCR beta clonotypes.

TCRdb re-derived calls from the reads in MiXCR, one entry per CDR3 protein. Altogether some 43,000 distinct CDR3 sequences are present, about a fifth being singletons, with the ten largest covering roughly 89%. Germline V lookup: CDR1 SGDLS, CDR2 YYNGEE. The J segment lost 5 bases and the V segment lost 3 bases, leaving 7 bases of the junction unmatched. This CDR3 has 15 residues. The input for sequencing was CD8+ T cells from cultured PBMCs, taken from culture after CMV antigen stimulation. The receptor comes from a human donor in good health (CMV status not recorded). Some clones in this sample may be carry-over from other donors' samples. The chain combines TRBV9 with TRBJ1-5; 8 bases align to TRBD1. CDR3 coding DNA: TGTGCCAGCAGCGACACAGGGGGAATGGATCAGCCCCAGCATTTT. Its protein product is CASSDTGGMDQPQHF.